This passage covers 32 T cell receptor beta chains from one sample sequenced in a study of T cells in localized non-small cell lung cancer. Libraries were prepared by immunoSEQ multiplex PCR; TCRdb keeps only in-frame clonotypes and omits some of them. The repertoire holds approximately 28,000 clones, with around 93% as singletons. The source material was peripheral blood, sampled before any cancer treatment. The receptors come from a female donor at least 60 years old with stage I lung adenocarcinoma.

This chain joins TRBV6-6 and TRBJ2-5; 7 bases align to TRBD2. Germline CDR1 MNHNY, CDR2 SVGAGI (reference sequence). The CDR3 extends over 15 amino acids. J gave up 2 bases and V 4 bases, and 7 bases lay outside the gene matches. The CDR3 reads CASSSTSARQETQYF. Here the CDR3 DNA reads TGTGCCAGCAGTTCTACTAGCGCCAGACAAGAGACCCAGTACTTC.

The chain links TRBV9 to TRBJ1-5; D is perhaps TRBD1 (6 bases). The CDR3 spans 13 residues. V was clipped by 2 bases and J by 6 bases, with 9 bases between them. CDR1 and CDR2 from the germline V gene are SGDLS and YYNGEE. CDR3 nucleotide sequence: TGTGCCAGCAGCGTCAGGGGTGGTCAGCCCCAGCATTTT. The encoded protein is CASSVRGGQPQHF.

V gene TRBV7-9 combines with J gene TRBJ2-1, with 8 bases fitting TRBD2. CDR1 and CDR2 (germline): SEHNR, FQNEAQ (reference sequence). This CDR3 has 19 amino acids. Trimming took 1 base from V and 0 from J; bases not matched to a gene: 11. Here the CDR3 DNA reads TGTGCCAGCAGCTTAGTTCGTCAGTCCAGCGGGAGCTCCTACAATGAGCAGTTCTTC. Protein sequence: CASSLVRQSSGSSYNEQFF.

The gene calls are TRBV27 and TRBJ1-2; tentatively, D is TRBD1 (6 bases). The V end was cut by 2 bases, the J end by 8 bases, with 12 bases between. Germline CDR1 and CDR2: MNHEY and SMNVEV (reference sequence). The CDR3 contains 13 residues. The chain's CDR3 is CASSLRGRGGYTF. The CDR3 coding sequence is TGTGCCAGCAGTTTACGGGGGCGAGGCGGCTACACCTTC.

CDR3 loop: CASSRDRTTDTQYF. The CDR3 DNA reads as TGCGCCAGCAGCCGGGACAGGACGACAGATACGCAGTATTTT. The chain employs TRBV5-1 and TRBJ2-3; 8 positions match TRBD1. J lost 3 bases, V lost 4 bases, and 4 bases had no gene match. Germline values: CDR1 SGHRS, CDR2 YFSETQ. This CDR3 is built from 14 residues.

This clone was seen once. The rearrangement links TRBV7-3 to TRBJ2-2, with 9 bases matching TRBD1. V lost 6 bases and J lost 5; bases outside the gene matches: 10. Germline-derived CDR1 and CDR2 are SGHTA and FQGTGA. This CDR3 has 16 residues. The CDR3 region has the DNA TGTGCCAGCAGTCCCGGGACAGGGATGGGGACCGGGGAGCTGTTTTTT. Its translation: CASSPGTGMGTGELFF.

Of note for this clone: Sequence at one end of the junction differs from germline and may be a read error. This sample also contains other DNA sequences that code for the same CDR3. The chain couples TRBV5-5 to TRBJ1-1; D unclear. Germline lookup yields CDR1 SGHKS and CDR2 YYEKEE (reference sequence). The CDR3 runs to 15 residues. CDR3 sequence (DNA): TGTGCCAGTAGCTGGGGATCAACGTCTCACACTGAAGCTTTCTTT. Translated: CASSWGSTSHTEAFF.

This clone was seen a single time. The chain has TRBV6-1 and TRBJ1-4; D gene uncertain. V shed 0 bases and J shed 3 bases, with 11 bases lying between them. CDR3 length: 16 residues. Germline V gene lookup returns CDR1 MNHNS and CDR2 SASEGT. The CDR3 sequence: CASSEAVADSNEKLFF. CDR3 bases: TGTGCCAGCAGTGAAGCGGTGGCGGATTCTAATGAAAAACTGTTTTTT.

This chain links TRBV5-1 with TRBJ2-7; D gene unclear. Trimming took off 5 bases at V and 0 bases at J, with 9 bases between the two ends. The CDR3 is made up of 13 amino acids. The germline CDR1 and CDR2 sequences are SGHRS and YFSETQ. The CDR3 protein is CASSSESSYEQYF. Here the CDR3 DNA reads TGCGCCAGCAGTTCGGAAAGCTCCTACGAGCAGTACTTC.

The chain recombines TRBV21-1 with TRBJ1-3; the D segment call TRBD1 is taken from the table without a DNA check. TRBV21-1 is a pseudogene. This CDR3 region has 15 residues. CDR3 region: CASSTHRLPGNTIYF. CDR3 nucleotides: TGTGCCAGCAGCACCCACAGGTTACCTGGAAACACCATATATTTT.

This sequence joins TRBV9 and TRBJ2-6, with TRBD2 matching over 13 bases. Losses at the gene ends were 3 bases for V and 4 bases for J; bases not matched to a gene: 7. The V gene's germline CDR1 is SGDLS and CDR2 YYNGEE. The CDR3 extends over 18 amino acids. The CDR3 nucleotides are TGTGCCAGCAGCGGACGACTAGCGGGAGGCTCCGGGGCCAACGTCCTGACTTTC. This encodes CASSGRLAGGSGANVLTF.

The rearrangement uses TRBV5-1 and TRBJ1-1, with D uncertain. CDR3 length equals 13 residues. Trimming took 4 bases from V and 4 from J, leaving 11 bases between them. Per germline, CDR1 SGHRS and CDR2 YFSETQ. The CDR3 region is CASSPRSPTEAFF. For the CDR3, the DNA is TGCGCCAGCAGCCCGAGAAGTCCCACTGAAGCTTTCTTT.

V usage is TRBV30 and J usage is TRBJ2-1; 7 positions agree with TRBD1. The CDR3 runs to 12 residues. CDR1 GTSNPN and CDR2 SVGIG come from the germline V gene (reference sequence). V lost 5 bases and J lost 15; bases outside the gene matches: 13. The CDR3 coding sequence is TGTGCCTGGCCTCACCAGCAGGGGGTTCTGTTCTTC. This sequence encodes CAWPHQQGVLFF.

The V gene is TRBV5-3, the J gene TRBJ1-2; unclear D gene. TRBV5-3 qualifies as an ORF whose function is uncertain. Between the trimmed V and J ends, which lost 8 bases and 8 bases, there was a span of 16 bases. The CDR3 is 12 amino acids. The CDR3 here is CASSVIGLGYTF. In DNA, the CDR3 is TGTGCCAGCAGCGTGATAGGGCTCGGCTACACCTTC.

The sample holds one count of this clone. The chain has TRBV5-1 and TRBJ2-1, with 8 bases lining up with TRBD2. The CDR3 covers 16 residues. The trim removed 4 bases at V and 7 bases at J, leaving 13 bases unmatched. The germline V gene has CDR1 SGHRS and CDR2 YFSETQ. The CDR3 loop is CASSPPGGGVGNEQFF. The CDR3 DNA reads TGCGCCAGCAGCCCCCCCGGGGGGGGAGTGGGAAATGAGCAGTTCTTC.

Comments on this clone: Mismatch with germline at one junction end may stem from a read error. The chain has TRBV19 and TRBJ1-5; 11 nucleotides line up with TRBD1. The CDR3 extends over 13 amino acids. Germline CDR1 is LNHDA and CDR2 is SQIVND (reference sequence). CDR3 nucleotide sequence: TGTGCCAGTAGTGTGCGGACAGGGGGCGTTTCGAATTTT. Amino acids: CASSVRTGGVSNF.

This clone was observed a single time. The chain employs TRBV7-9 and TRBJ2-2; D gene uncertain. Germline V gene data show CDR1 as SEHNR and CDR2 as FQNEAQ (reference sequence). V shed 0 bases and J shed 4 bases, with 9 bases lying between them. The CDR3 contains 15 residues. CDR3 amino acids: CASSLAEAGTGELFF. CDR3 nucleotide sequence: TGTGCCAGCAGCTTAGCGGAAGCTGGCACCGGGGAGCTGTTTTTT.

The V gene is TRBV28, the J gene TRBJ2-4; no definite D call. The CDR3 totals 13 residues. Germline CDR1 MDHEN, CDR2 SYDVKM. V was trimmed by 6 bases and J by 11 bases, leaving 17 bases between them. The CDR3 DNA reads as TGTGCCAGCAGCTCGACCAAGCCCCCTGTTCAGTACTTC. It yields the protein CASSSTKPPVQYF. The full variable domain, with the rest looked up from reference TRBV28 and TRBJ2-4, is DVKVTQSSRYLVKRTGEKVFLECVQDMDHENMFWYRQDPGLGLRLIYFSYDVKMKEKGDIPEGYSVSREKKERFSLILESASTNQTSMYLCASSSTKPPVQYFGAGTRLSVL.

This chain joins TRBV6-1 and TRBJ1-3; possibly TRBD1 for D (5 bases). The CDR3 is made up of 15 amino acids. Per the germline V gene, CDR1 is MNHNS and CDR2 is SASEGT. Trimming shortened V by 8 bases and J by 1 base, and 15 bases separated the two germline ends. The CDR3: CASLSPQGSGNTIYF. CDR3 coding DNA: TGTGCCAGCCTTAGTCCTCAGGGATCTGGAAACACCATATATTTT.

CDR3 nucleotides: TGTGCCAGCTCACCAAACCATCTTACAGGGACGAACACCGGGGAGCTGTTTTTT. Amino acids: CASSPNHLTGTNTGELFF. The gene calls are TRBV18 and TRBJ2-2; TRBD1 is a possible D gene (6 bases). Germline V gives CDR1 KGHSH, CDR2 LQKENI. The CDR3 has 18 amino acids. V lost 2 bases, J lost 0 bases, and 16 bases lay in between.

The V and J genes are TRBV4-2 and TRBJ2-4; no reliable D call. The germline CDR1 and CDR2 sequences are LGHNA and YNFKEQ. CDR3 size: 16 residues. With 0 bases removed from V and 6 bases from J, the gap between germline ends came to 15 bases. CDR3 in DNA: TGTGCCAGCAGCCAAGACCTGGGTAGCTTCAGAAACATTCAGTACTTC. Its protein is CASSQDLGSFRNIQYF.

The CDR3 nucleotides are TGTGTCAGAAGCTTAGTCCCGACATCTGCCAAAAACATTCAGTACTTC. It specifies CVRSLVPTSAKNIQYF. The V and J genes are TRBV7-5 and TRBJ2-4; the listed D gene, TRBD1, was not tested against the DNA. TRBV7-5 is deemed a pseudogene. CDR3 length equals 16 residues.

The V and J genes are TRBV5-6 and TRBJ2-2, with D maybe TRBD2 (5 bases). V lost 4 bases and J 7 bases, leaving 11 bases between the germline ends. The CDR3 is 13 amino acids. Germline assignment: CDR1 SGHDT and CDR2 YYEEEE. The chain's CDR3 is CASSLGRVGELFF. CDR3 coding DNA: TGTGCCAGCAGCCTAGGGCGGGTCGGGGAGCTGTTTTTT.

The chain links TRBV27 to TRBJ1-2; 9 positions match TRBD1. J gave up 0 bases and V 5 bases, and 13 bases lay outside the gene matches. Germline lookup yields CDR1 MNHEY and CDR2 SMNVEV (reference sequence). This CDR3 spans 18 amino acids. DNA of the CDR3: TGTGCCAGCAGTCCTACCCTAACAGGGGGCCGAGCTAACTATGGCTACACCTTC. Protein sequence: CASSPTLTGGRANYGYTF.

The CDR3, as DNA: TGTGCCAGTAGTGAGGACAGGGTGAACACTGAAGCTTTCTTT. Amino acids: CASSEDRVNTEAFF. The rearrangement uses TRBV19 and TRBJ1-1; 8 nucleotides match TRBD1. CDR1 and CDR2 (germline): LNHDA, SQIVND (reference sequence). V dropped 5 bases and J dropped 0; count of bases not matched to a gene: 2. The CDR3 is made up of 14 amino acids. Full variable domain (rest looked up from reference TRBV19 and TRBJ1-1): DGGITQSPKYLFRKEGQNVTLSCEQNLNHDAMYWYRQDPGQGLRLIYYSQIVNDFQKGDIAEGYSVSREKKESFPLTVTSAQKNPTAFYLCASSEDRVNTEAFFGQGTRLTVV.

The chain combines TRBV2 with TRBJ2-4; D tentatively fits TRBD1 or TRBD2 (5 bases each). The V end lost 6 bases, the J end lost 9 bases, and 18 bases lay between the germline ends. The CDR3 runs to 14 residues. Germline V gene data show CDR1 as SNHLY and CDR2 as FYNNEI. CDR3 nucleotide sequence: TGTGCCAGCAGCTCCGGGACGGCAAGGGGCATTCAGTACTTC. It codes for CASSSGTARGIQYF.

The CDR3 spells CASSLDSAGGGTDTQYF. DNA of the CDR3: TGTGCCAGCAGCTTAGATTCAGCGGGGGGCGGAACAGATACGCAGTATTTT. The chain links TRBV11-2 to TRBJ2-3, with TRBD2 matching 9 bases. Germline V lookup: CDR1 SGHAT, CDR2 FQNNGV. CDR3 length: 17 residues. V trimming: 0 bases; J trimming: 3 bases; junction bases outside the gene matches: 7. The full variable domain, its missing parts supplied by reference TRBV11-2 and TRBJ2-3, is EAGVAQSPRYKIIEKRQSVAFWCNPISGHATLYWYQQILGQGPKLLIQFQNNGVVDDSQLPKDRFSAERLKGVDSTLKIQPAKLEDSAVYLCASSLDSAGGGTDTQYFGPGTRLTVL.

V is TRBV7-8 and J is TRBJ2-1; 7 bases line up with TRBD2. This CDR3 comprises 12 residues. Losses at the gene ends were 5 bases for V and 8 bases for J; bases not matched to a gene: 3. Germline V gene data show CDR1 as SGHVS and CDR2 as FQNEAQ. The DNA of the CDR3 is TGTGCCAGCAGCGTACTAGCGCATGAGCAGTTCTTC. Amino acid sequence: CASSVLAHEQFF.

CDR3 sequence reads: CASSSGTSGSAGELFF. The CDR3 region has the DNA TGTGCCAGCAGTTCCGGGACTAGCGGGAGCGCCGGGGAGCTGTTTTTT. This rearrangement joins TRBV28 to TRBJ2-2; 14 positions match TRBD2. Per the germline V gene, CDR1 is MDHEN and CDR2 is SYDVKM. The V gene end was trimmed by 4 bases and the J gene end by 6 bases; junction bases not matched to a gene: 4. This CDR3 spans 16 amino acids.

The J gene is TRBJ2-5, the V gene TRBV28; 8 bases agree with TRBD1. V lost 6 bases and J lost 5; bases outside the gene matches: 5. The length of the CDR3 is 13 residues. Germline V CDR1 and CDR2: MDHEN, SYDVKM. Here the CDR3 DNA reads TGTGCCAGCAGCCCAGGGGGCAGGGAGACCCAGTACTTC. It yields the protein CASSPGGRETQYF.

The V call is TRBV5-1, the J call TRBJ1-4, with D possibly TRBD1 on 5 matching bases. This CDR3 has 14 residues. Germline lookup yields CDR1 SGHRS and CDR2 YFSETQ. V dropped 3 bases and J dropped 8 bases, with 14 bases sitting between them. The CDR3 reads CASSSPGRAEKLFF. The CDR3 DNA is TGCGCCAGCAGCTCGCCGGGACGGGCGGAAAAACTGTTTTTT.

The CDR3 here is CASSLAPVTSNYGYTF. CDR3 nucleotides: TGTGCCAGCAGCTTAGCGCCGGTTACTTCTAACTATGGCTACACCTTC. The chain is built from TRBV7-2 and TRBJ1-2; D gene uncertain. From germline, CDR1 is SGHTA and CDR2 FQGNSA. V was cut by 0 bases and J by 0 bases, with 11 bases left in between. This CDR3 region has 16 residues.